The 8 T cell receptor beta chains below come from one sample, sequenced in a study of technical replicates of blood from a few donors. Method: immunoSEQ multiplex PCR; TCRdb's copy keeps in-frame clones and lacks some. There are over 65,000 clones in the sample; just under 97% occur only once, and roughly 0.21% lies in the top ten. The sequencing sample was made of T cells isolated from PBMCs. The source is a human donor in good health.

The gene calls are TRBV5-8 and TRBJ2-2, with 7 bases matching TRBD1. With 2 bases clipped from V and 6 bases from J, the junction kept 4 bases outside the gene matches. Germline CDR1 is SGHTS and CDR2 is YDEGEE. This CDR3 spans 14 amino acids. The CDR3 DNA reads TGTGCCAGCAGCTTATGGCAGGGGGCCGGGGAGCTGTTTTTT. It specifies CASSLWQGAGELFF.

This clone was counted a single time. The rearrangement uses TRBV10-2 and TRBJ2-7; 9 nucleotides match TRBD1. Germline CDR1 and CDR2: WSHSY and SAAADI. Trimming at V came to 8 bases and at J to 3 bases, leaving 5 bases not matched to a gene. This CDR3 has 13 amino acids. This CDR3 is CASSGTGYYEQYF. The CDR3 DNA is TGCGCCAGCTCCGGGACAGGGTACTACGAGCAGTACTTC.

This chain uses TRBV28 with TRBJ2-7; weak D call: TRBD1 (6 bases). V lost 5 bases, J lost 3 bases, and 14 bases lay in between. Germline V CDR1 and CDR2: MDHEN, SYDVKM. The CDR3 sequence is 14 residues long. Here the CDR3 DNA reads TGTGCCAGCAGTCCCCACAGGGAAGGCTACGAGCAGTACTTC. Its protein product is CASSPHREGYEQYF. Variable domain in full (rest from reference TRBV28 and TRBJ2-7): DVKVTQSSRYLVKRTGEKVFLECVQDMDHENMFWYRQDPGLGLRLIYFSYDVKMKEKGDIPEGYSVSREKKERFSLILESASTNQTSMYLCASSPHREGYEQYFGPGTRLTVT.

This clone was recorded only once. The chain is built from TRBV4-1 and TRBJ2-1; D is possibly TRBD2 (6 bases). The CDR3 is made up of 14 amino acids. Trimming took off 3 bases at V and 6 bases at J, with 12 bases between the two ends. The germline V gene has CDR1 MGHRA and CDR2 YSYEKL. Here the CDR3 DNA reads TGCGCCAGCAGCCAGAGACGGGAGATCAATGAGCAGTTCTTC. As protein: CASSQRREINEQFF.

The CDR3 DNA follows: TGTGCCAGTAGTTGGACAGGGACCGGGGCCAACGTCCTGACTTTC. This sequence encodes CASSWTGTGANVLTF. V is TRBV19 and J is TRBJ2-6; TRBD1 matches 8 bases. Unmatched junction bases numbered 4, after V lost 5 bases and J lost 4 bases. Germline V gene lookup returns CDR1 LNHDA and CDR2 SQIVND (reference sequence). The CDR3 has 15 residues.

This sequence joins TRBV19 and TRBJ2-7; 8 bases line up with TRBD1. This CDR3 has 14 residues. After removal of 5 bases from V and 6 bases from J, the junction contained 9 bases not matched to a gene. Per the germline V gene, CDR1 is LNHDA and CDR2 is SQIVND (reference sequence). The CDR3 sequence is CASSVTGEVSEQYF. In DNA form, the CDR3 reads TGTGCCAGTAGTGTGACAGGGGAGGTCTCCGAGCAGTACTTC. The whole variable domain, remainder taken from reference TRBV19 and TRBJ2-7, is DGGITQSPKYLFRKEGQNVTLSCEQNLNHDAMYWYRQDPGQGLRLIYYSQIVNDFQKGDIAEGYSVSREKKESFPLTVTSAQKNPTAFYLCASSVTGEVSEQYFGPGTRLTVT.

This chain links TRBV5-1 with TRBJ1-1; TRBD1 might be the D (5 bases). The CDR3 runs 18 residues. V was trimmed by 0 bases and J by 0 bases, leaving 18 bases between them. The germline V gene has CDR1 SGHRS and CDR2 YFSETQ. The CDR3 DNA reads TGCGCCAGCAGCTTGGAACGGGGGTCGGGGAGCATGAACACTGAAGCTTTCTTT. It translates to CASSLERGSGSMNTEAFF.

This chain links TRBV5-4 with TRBJ2-5, with TRBD1 matching over 7 bases. The V gene end was trimmed by 5 bases and the J gene end by 5 bases; junction bases not matched to a gene: 6. This CDR3 spans 13 amino acids. The germline V gene encodes CDR1 SGHNT and CDR2 YYREEE (reference sequence). The CDR3 spells CASRKTGMETQYF. CDR3 in DNA: TGTGCCAGCAGGAAGACAGGGATGGAGACCCAGTACTTC. Filled out from reference TRBV5-4 and TRBJ2-5, the complete variable domain reads ETGVTQSPTHLIKTRGQQVTLRCSSQSGHNTVSWYQQALGQGPQFIFQYYREEENGRGNFPPRFSGLQFPNYSSELNVNALELDDSALYLCASRKTGMETQYFGPGTRLLVL.